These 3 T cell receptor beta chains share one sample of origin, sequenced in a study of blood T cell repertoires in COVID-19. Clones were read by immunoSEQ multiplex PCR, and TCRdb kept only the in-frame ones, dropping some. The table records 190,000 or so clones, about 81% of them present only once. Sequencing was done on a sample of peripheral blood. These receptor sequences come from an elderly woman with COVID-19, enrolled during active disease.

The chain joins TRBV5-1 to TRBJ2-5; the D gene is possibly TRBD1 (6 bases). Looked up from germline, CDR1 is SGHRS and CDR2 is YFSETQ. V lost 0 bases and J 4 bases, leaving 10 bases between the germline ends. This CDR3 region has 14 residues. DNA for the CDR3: TGCGCCAGCAGCTTGGGGCAGGGGAGAGAGACCCAGTACTTC. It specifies CASSLGQGRETQYF.

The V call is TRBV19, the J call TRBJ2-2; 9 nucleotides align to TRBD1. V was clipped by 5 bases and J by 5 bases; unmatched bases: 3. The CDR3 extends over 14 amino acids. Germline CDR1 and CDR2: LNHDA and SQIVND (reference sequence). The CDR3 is CASSLGTGTGELFF. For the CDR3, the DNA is TGTGCCAGTAGTCTGGGGACAGGGACCGGGGAGCTGTTTTTT.

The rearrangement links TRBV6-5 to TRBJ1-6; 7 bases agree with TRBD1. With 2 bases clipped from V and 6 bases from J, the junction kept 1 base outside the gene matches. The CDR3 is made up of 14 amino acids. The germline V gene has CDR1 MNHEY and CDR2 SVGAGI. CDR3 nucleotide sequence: TGTGCCAGCAGTTACCGGGACAGTAATTCACCCCTCCACTTT. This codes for CASSYRDSNSPLHF.